This entry features one T cell receptor (beta chain) sequence. Its specificity is unknown. CDR1 MNHEY and CDR2 SVGAGI come from the germline V gene. The length of the CDR3 is 14 residues. The V end was cut by 4 bases, the J end by 2 bases, with 11 bases between. Use of 60 Vbeta and 13 Jbeta primers characterized the PCR. The table came from immunoSEQ multiplex PCR; TCRdb's copy has only in-frame clones and leaves some out. Among fewer than 180,000 clones, 60% to 70% were seen once, and the ten largest hold 5.5% to 9%. This specimen comes from a study of cytomegalovirus exposure and HLA in healthy donors. Regarding the study as a whole: What was likely a sequencing artifact was a cluster of highly shared sequence variants. Serostatus for CMV was the only available immune exposure information. Presence/absence analysis assumed near-uniform sequencing depth across donors.

V is TRBV6-5 and J is TRBJ2-5; D not resolved. The TCR sequence derives from a woman aged 55-69 years in good health and CMV-seropositive. Sequenced: PBMCs. CDR3 protein: CASSLQPYQETQYF. The DNA for the CDR3 is TGTGCCAGCAGTTTACAGCCTTATCAAGAGACCCAGTACTTC.